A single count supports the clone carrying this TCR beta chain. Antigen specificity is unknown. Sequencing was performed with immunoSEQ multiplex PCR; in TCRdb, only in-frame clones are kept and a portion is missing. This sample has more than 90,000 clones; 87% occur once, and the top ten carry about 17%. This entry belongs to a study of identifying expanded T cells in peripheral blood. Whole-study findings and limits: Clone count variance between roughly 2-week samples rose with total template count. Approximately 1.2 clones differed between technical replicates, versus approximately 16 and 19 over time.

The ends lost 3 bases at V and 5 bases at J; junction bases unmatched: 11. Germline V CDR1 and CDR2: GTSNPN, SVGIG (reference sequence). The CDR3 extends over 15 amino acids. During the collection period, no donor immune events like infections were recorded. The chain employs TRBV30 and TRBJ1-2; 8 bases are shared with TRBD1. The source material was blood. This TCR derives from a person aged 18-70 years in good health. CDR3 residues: CAWSRTGTVLYGYTF. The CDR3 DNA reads TGTGCCTGGAGCAGGACAGGGACGGTTTTATATGGCTACACCTTC.